This is a list of T cell receptor beta chains from one sample in a study of blood T cell repertoires in COVID-19. Measured with immunoSEQ multiplex PCR; TCRdb has only the in-frame clones, and not every one. The profile shows over 150,000 clones, around 81% of them singletons. Sequencing input: PBMCs or T cells enriched from blood (not recorded which). These receptors all come from a man aged 40-50 years who had recovered from COVID-19. The CDR3 runs from the conserved cysteine through the conserved F or W. Size is omitted from some rows. Given values are once, few, many or a class for expanded clones.

j_call clone_size v_call cdr3_aa
TRBJ2-7 . TRBV5-6 CASSVGTAYEQYF
TRBJ1-1 . TRBV28 CATQGEGENTEAFF
TRBJ1-2 . TRBV24-1 CATSASGEGYGYTF
TRBJ1-2 . TRBV7-6 CASSDGQGLNYGYTF
TRBJ1-6 . TRBV5-5 CASSQEGERISPLHF
TRBJ1-2 . TRBV10-3 CAISETGLYGYTF
TRBJ2-3 once TRBV30 CAWSLAGTGYTQYF
TRBJ1-5 . TRBV19 CASIARTTINQPQHF
TRBJ1-5 . TRBV19 CASSLAVSNQPQHF
TRBJ2-7 few TRBV4-2 CASSQGLAGLYEQYF
TRBJ1-1 . TRBV5-1 CASSLDDETGRKAEAFF
TRBJ1-1 . TRBV7-9 CASSPGRRAPEAFF
TRBJ1-1 . TRBV2 CASSVISVNTEAFF
TRBJ1-1 . TRBV19 CASSRTGGWTEAFF
TRBJ2-3 . TRBV3-1/TRBV3-2 CASSLGATQYF
TRBJ2-5 once TRBV19 CASSIPLFSQETQYF
TRBJ2-1 once TRBV3-1/TRBV3-2 CASSQERLAGSNEQFF
TRBJ2-7 . TRBV18 CASSPHMGQTYEQYF
TRBJ1-1 . TRBV6-5 CAIRRLRDTEAFF
TRBJ2-2 many TRBV29-1 CSVTGTNTGELFF
TRBJ2-5 . TRBV6-5 CASRGLAGYQETQYF
TRBJ2-2 . TRBV19 CASSSGTGTGGPGELFF
TRBJ1-2 . TRBV4-3 CASSPTSPGINGYTF
TRBJ1-5 . TRBV6-1 CASSDGTADQPQHF
TRBJ2-7 . TRBV4-3 CASSPAGGGGYEQYF
TRBJ1-3 few TRBV5-1 CASSFGTGSGNTIYF
TRBJ2-5 once TRBV2 CASSEFGAGATQYF
TRBJ2-3 . TRBV3-1/TRBV3-2 CASSPLAGGVDTQYF
TRBJ1-1 . TRBV6-5 CASSQQGRNTEAFF